These T cell receptor beta chains were read from a single sample in a study of blood T cell repertoires in COVID-19. Produced via immunoSEQ multiplex PCR; TCRdb's table is partial and in-frame only. Among 370,000 or so clones listed, more than 75% were seen once. Source material: peripheral blood. All receptors derive from a human donor with acute or convalescent COVID-19. The donor label of this sample is uncertain. CDR3s include the opening cysteine and the closing phenylalanine or tryptophan. The order of the fields is V gene, D gene, J gene, clone size, CDR3 protein, CDR3 DNA. A D gene is named only where the DNA matches it firmly. Only some rows state a clone size, as once, few, many or a class for expanded clones.

v_call: TRBV23-1; d_call: TRBD1; j_call: TRBJ1-5; clone_size: -; cdr3_aa: CASSQTIQGRRGNQPQHF; cdr3_nt: TGCGCCAGCAGTCAAACAATACAGGGGCGAAGGGGCAATCAGCCCCAGCATTTT
v_call: TRBV19; d_call: -; j_call: TRBJ2-7; clone_size: -; cdr3_aa: CASSILTSGGEQYF; cdr3_nt: TGTGCCAGTAGTATACTAACCTCGGGTGGCGAGCAGTACTTC
v_call: TRBV13; d_call: -; j_call: TRBJ2-5; clone_size: few; cdr3_aa: CASSSTGFMETQYF; cdr3_nt: TGTGCCAGCAGTTCCACAGGGTTTATGGAGACCCAGTACTTC
v_call: TRBV5-4; d_call: TRBD2; j_call: TRBJ2-1; clone_size: -; cdr3_aa: CASSLKRGGNEQFF; cdr3_nt: TGTGCCAGCAGCTTGAAACGGGGGGGCAATGAGCAGTTCTTC
v_call: TRBV11-2; d_call: -; j_call: TRBJ1-3; clone_size: -; cdr3_aa: CASSLRATGNTIYF; cdr3_nt: TGTGCCAGCAGCTTAAGAGCGACTGGAAACACCATATATTTT
v_call: TRBV11-2; d_call: -; j_call: TRBJ1-5; clone_size: -; cdr3_aa: CASSLGLTDSGNQPQHF; cdr3_nt: TGTGCCAGCAGCTTAGGCCTGACAGATAGTGGCAATCAGCCCCAGCATTTT
v_call: TRBV3-1/TRBV3-2; d_call: TRBD2; j_call: TRBJ2-2; clone_size: -; cdr3_aa: CASSQAGLAGGYTGELFF; cdr3_nt: TGTGCCAGCAGCCAAGCCGGACTAGCGGGGGGATACACCGGGGAGCTGTTTTTT
v_call: TRBV9; d_call: TRBD2; j_call: TRBJ2-3; clone_size: few; cdr3_aa: CASSVGASGGYTQYF; cdr3_nt: TGTGCCAGCAGCGTCGGGGCTAGCGGGGGTTATACGCAGTATTTT
v_call: TRBV5-1; d_call: -; j_call: TRBJ1-2; clone_size: -; cdr3_aa: CASSSGQWDGYTF; cdr3_nt: TGCGCCAGCAGCTCAGGACAGTGGGATGGCTACACCTTC
v_call: TRBV29-1; d_call: TRBD1; j_call: TRBJ2-1; clone_size: -; cdr3_aa: CSVLGQRYNEQFF; cdr3_nt: TGCAGCGTTTTGGGACAGCGCTACAATGAGCAGTTCTTC